The entry below gives a single T cell receptor beta chain sequence along with its context. With no T cell sorting beforehand, total RNA was isolated from whole blood. These data belong to a study of monozygotic twins with inflammatory bowel disease. Researchers used template switching to add UMIs featuring a 6-nucleotide sample barcode. TCRdb reprocessed the 5' RACE reads, keeping one entry per CDR3 protein, no DNA. The sample spans around 200,000 distinct CDR3 sequences; the ten largest clones claim less than 2%. The CDR3 covers 12 residues. The germline V gene has CDR1 MNHEY and CDR2 SVGAGI. This chain joins TRBV6-5 and TRBJ1-5. Sequencing input: blood. This sequence originates from a human donor with ulcerative colitis or Crohn's disease, or a healthy co-twin of an affected twin (not recorded which). This CDR3 reads CASSNPRQPQHF.